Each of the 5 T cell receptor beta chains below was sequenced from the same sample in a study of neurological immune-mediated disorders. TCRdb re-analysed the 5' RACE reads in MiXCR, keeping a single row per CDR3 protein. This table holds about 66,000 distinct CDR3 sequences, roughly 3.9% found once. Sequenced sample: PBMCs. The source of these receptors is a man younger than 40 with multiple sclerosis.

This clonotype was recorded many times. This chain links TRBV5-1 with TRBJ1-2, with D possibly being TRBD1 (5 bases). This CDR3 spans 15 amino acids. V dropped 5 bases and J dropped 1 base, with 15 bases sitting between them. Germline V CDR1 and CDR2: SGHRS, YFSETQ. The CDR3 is CASREGTGDNYGYTF. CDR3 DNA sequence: TGCGCCAGCAGAGAAGGCACAGGCGATAACTATGGCTACACCTTC.

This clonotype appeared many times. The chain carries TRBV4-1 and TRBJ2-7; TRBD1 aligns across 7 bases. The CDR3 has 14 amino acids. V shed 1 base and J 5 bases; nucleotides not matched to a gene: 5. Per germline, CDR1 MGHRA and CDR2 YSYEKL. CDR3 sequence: CASSQGVGGNEQYF. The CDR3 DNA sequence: TGCGCCAGCAGCCAAGGGGTAGGGGGCAACGAGCAGTACTTC.

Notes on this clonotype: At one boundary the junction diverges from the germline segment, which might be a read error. CDR3 nucleotide sequence: TGTGCCAGCAGCCCTGCGTGGGGTAATAATTCACCCCTACACTTT. Translation gives CASSPAWGNNSPLHF. The chain combines TRBV11-2 with TRBJ1-6; no clear D gene. This CDR3 comprises 15 residues. Germline V gives CDR1 SGHAT, CDR2 FQNNGV.

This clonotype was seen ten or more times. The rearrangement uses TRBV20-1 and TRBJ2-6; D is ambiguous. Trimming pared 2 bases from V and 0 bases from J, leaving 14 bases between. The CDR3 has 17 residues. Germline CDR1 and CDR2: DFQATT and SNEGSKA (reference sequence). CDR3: CSARNRAQSSGANVLTF. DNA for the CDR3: TGCAGTGCTAGAAATAGGGCACAAAGCTCTGGGGCCAACGTCCTGACTTTC.

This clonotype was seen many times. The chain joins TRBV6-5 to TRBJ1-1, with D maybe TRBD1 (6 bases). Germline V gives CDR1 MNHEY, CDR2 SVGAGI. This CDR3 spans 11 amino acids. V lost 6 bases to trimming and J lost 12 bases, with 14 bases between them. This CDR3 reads CASRDLQGPFF. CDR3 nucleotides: TGTGCCAGCAGGGACCTACAGGGTCCTTTCTTT.